The source of this TCR beta chain is a study of blood T cell repertoires in COVID-19. Study context: Italy, Spain and the United States were the sources of the convalescent and acute COVID-19 samples. The cDNA or gDNA used as material had been derived from T cells, B-cell-depleted T cells, or PBMCs.

In the original analysis: Quantification of nucleated cells was approximated via reference gene primer amplification. The assay was immunoSEQ multiplex PCR, and TCRdb's table has in-frame clones only and misses some. V, J and clone size were drawn from that table, and D and trimming were deduced from the DNA. The sample holds 200,000 to 250,000 clones, nearly 90% seen once. Seattle patients were enrolled during active infection and followed longitudinally. Sequencing was done on a sample of peripheral blood. The clonotype originates from a man in his fifties or sixties with COVID-19, enrolled during active disease.

The DNA for the CDR3 is TGCGCCAGCAGCTTGACAGGATCCGACGACTATGGCTACACCTTC. Its protein product is CASSLTGSDDYGYTF. The chain recombines TRBV5-1 with TRBJ1-2, with a weak D call TRBD1 (5 bases). The CDR3 loop spans 15 amino acids. V was shortened by 1 base and J by 3 bases, with 13 bases between the two germline ends. CDR1 and CDR2 (germline): SGHRS, YFSETQ.